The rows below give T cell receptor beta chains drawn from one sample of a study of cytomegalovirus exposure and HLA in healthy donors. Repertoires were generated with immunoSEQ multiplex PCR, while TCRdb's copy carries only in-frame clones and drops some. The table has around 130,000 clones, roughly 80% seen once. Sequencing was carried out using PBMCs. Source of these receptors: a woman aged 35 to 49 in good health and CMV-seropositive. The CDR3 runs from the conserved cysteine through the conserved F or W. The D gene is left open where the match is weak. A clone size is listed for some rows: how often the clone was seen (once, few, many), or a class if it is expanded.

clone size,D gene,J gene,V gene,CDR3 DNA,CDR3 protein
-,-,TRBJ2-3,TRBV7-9,TGTGCCAGCAGCCGGACAGTTAGCACAGATACGCAGTATTTT,CASSRTVSTDTQYF
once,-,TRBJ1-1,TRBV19,TGTGCCAGTAGTGCCGGGGGGGACGGCACTGAAGCTTTCTTT,CASSAGGDGTEAFF
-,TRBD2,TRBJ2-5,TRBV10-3,TGTGCCATCAGTGAGGTAGGGACTAGCGGGAAAGAGACCCAGTACTTC,CAISEVGTSGKETQYF
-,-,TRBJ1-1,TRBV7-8,TGTGCCAGCAGCTTCCCAGGGAGGGCTGAAGCTTTCTTT,CASSFPGRAEAFF
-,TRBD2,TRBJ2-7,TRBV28,TGTGCCAGCAGTTCACCGGGACTAGAATCCGAGCAGTACTTC,CASSSPGLESEQYF
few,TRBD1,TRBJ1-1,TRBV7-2,TGTGCCAGCAGCCGAGGTGGGACAGGAGCCATGAACACTGAAGCTTTCTTT,CASSRGGTGAMNTEAFF
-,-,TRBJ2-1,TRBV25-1,TGTGCCAGCAGTCACAGGGATCAGAGCAAGCAGTTCTTC,CASSHRDQSKQFF
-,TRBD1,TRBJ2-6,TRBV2,TGTGCCAGCAGTACAGGGGCTGGGGCCAACGTCCTGACTTTC,CASSTGAGANVLTF
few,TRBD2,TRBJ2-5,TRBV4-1,TGCGCCAGCAGCCAAGAGTCGGGTAGCGGGGGAGAGACCCAGTACTTC,CASSQESGSGGETQYF
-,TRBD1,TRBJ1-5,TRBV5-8,TGTGCCAGCAGCTCCCGCCGACAGGGGTCCGGCCAGCCCCAGCATTTT,CASSSRRQGSGQPQHF
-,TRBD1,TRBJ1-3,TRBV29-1,TGCAGCGCCTCGACAGGGGGTCCGAACACCATATATTTT,CSASTGGPNTIYF
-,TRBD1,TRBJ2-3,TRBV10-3,TGTGCCATCAGGACAGGGGAAGGAACAGATACGCAGTATTTT,CAIRTGEGTDTQYF
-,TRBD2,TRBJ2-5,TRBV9,TGTGCCAGCAGCCTTGGCGGACTAGCAGTAGGAGAGACCCAGTACTTC,CASSLGGLAVGETQYF
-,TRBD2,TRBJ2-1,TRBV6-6,TGTGCCAGCAGTATAACCCCGGGAGGGGACTACAATGAGCAGTTCTTC,CASSITPGGDYNEQFF
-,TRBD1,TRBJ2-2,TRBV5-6,TGTGCCAGCAGCTTGGACAGGGGGACCGGGGAGCTGTTTTTT,CASSLDRGTGELFF
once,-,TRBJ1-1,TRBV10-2,TGCGCCAGCAAATCCACGACAGGGAACACTGAAGCTTTCTTT,CASKSTTGNTEAFF
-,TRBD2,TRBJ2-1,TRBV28,TGTGCCAGCAGTCGTAGGGCCCCTAGCGGGGCATGGCTAAGCTCCTACAATGAGCAGTTCTTC,CASSRRAPSGAWLSSYNEQFF
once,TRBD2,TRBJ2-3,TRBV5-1,TGCGCCAGCAGCTTTGGCGGGAGACGGGGAGATACGCAGTATTTT,CASSFGGRRGDTQYF
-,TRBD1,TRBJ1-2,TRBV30,TGTGCCTGGAGTGGGGCCTCCAGGGGGGTAGGCTACACCTTC,CAWSGASRGVGYTF
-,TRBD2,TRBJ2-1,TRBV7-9,TGTTCCAGCAGCCATTACTCCGGGACTAGCTTAACTGAGCAGTTCTTC,CSSSHYSGTSLTEQFF
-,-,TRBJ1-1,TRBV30,TGTGCCTGGAGGACAACTCCCCGGAACACTGAAGCTTTCTTT,CAWRTTPRNTEAFF
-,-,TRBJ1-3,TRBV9,TGTGCCAGCAGCGGGGCTTCTGGAAACACCATATATTTT,CASSGASGNTIYF
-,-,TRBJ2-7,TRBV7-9,TGTTCCAGCAGCTTAGACGGTAGCGCCTACGAGCAGTACTTC,CSSSLDGSAYEQYF
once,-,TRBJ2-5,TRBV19,TGTGCCAGTAGTATAAGGGGAAGGGAGACCCAGTACTTC,CASSIRGRETQYF
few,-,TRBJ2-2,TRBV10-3,TGTGCCATCAGTCAACCGCGTCGGAACACCGGGGAGCTGTTTTTT,CAISQPRRNTGELFF
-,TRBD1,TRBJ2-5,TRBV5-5,TGTGCCAGCAACAGACAGGGGATGGAGACCCAGTACTTC,CASNRQGMETQYF
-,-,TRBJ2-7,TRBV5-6,TGTGCCAGCAGCTCCAGGTCCTACGAGCAGTACTTC,CASSSRSYEQYF
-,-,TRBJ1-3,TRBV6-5,TGTGCCAGCAGTTACTCCCGGGGTTTTGGAAACACCATATATTTT,CASSYSRGFGNTIYF
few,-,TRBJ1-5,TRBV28,TGTGCCAGCAGTTTATCAGGTTATAGCAATCAGCCCCAGCATTTT,CASSLSGYSNQPQHF
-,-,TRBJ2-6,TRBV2,TGTGCCAGCTCTAGGGGGAGGGAGAGCTCTGGGGCCAACGTCCTGACTTTC,CASSRGRESSGANVLTF
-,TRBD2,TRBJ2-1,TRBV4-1,TGCGCCAGCAGCCAACCCCATAGCGGGAGGGCCTCAGGTGAGCAGTTCTTC,CASSQPHSGRASGEQFF
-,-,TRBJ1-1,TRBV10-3,TGTGCCATCAGTGAGAAGGGAGACGGTTCCCCTGAAGCTTTCTTT,CAISEKGDGSPEAFF
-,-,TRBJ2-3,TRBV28,TGTGCCAGCAGTAACCGGGGAAGCACAGATACGCAGTATTTT,CASSNRGSTDTQYF
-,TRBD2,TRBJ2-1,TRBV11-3,TGTGCCAGCAGCCCGGGACTAGCGGGGGGAGCCTACAATGAGCAGTTCTTC,CASSPGLAGGAYNEQFF
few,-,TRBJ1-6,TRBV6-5,TGTGCCAGTTCGGTATCTAATTCACCCCTCCACTTT,CASSVSNSPLHF
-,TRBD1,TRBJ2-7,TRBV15,TGTGCCACCAGCAGAGGTGGGACAGACTACGAGCAGTACTTC,CATSRGGTDYEQYF
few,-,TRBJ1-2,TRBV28,TGTGCCAGCAGCTCCAACAGGGTATTGTATGGCTACACCTTC,CASSSNRVLYGYTF
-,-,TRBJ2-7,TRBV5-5,TGTGCCAGCAGCTTGGGACAGTACGAGCAGTACTTC,CASSLGQYEQYF
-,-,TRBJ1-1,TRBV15,TGTGCCACCAGCAGAGATCACGGACTCAACACTGAAGCTTTCTTT,CATSRDHGLNTEAFF
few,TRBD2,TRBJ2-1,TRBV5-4,TGTGCCAGCAGCAGTAGCGGGAGCATCAGTGAGCAGTTCTTC,CASSSSGSISEQFF
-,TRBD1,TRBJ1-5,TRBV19,TGTGCCAGTAGTAGATTACAGGGGTTTAGCAATCAGCCCCAGCATTTT,CASSRLQGFSNQPQHF
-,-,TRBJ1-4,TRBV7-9,TGTGCCAGCATGCCGCCGGGAAGGCTAAATGAAAAACTGTTTTTT,CASMPPGRLNEKLFF
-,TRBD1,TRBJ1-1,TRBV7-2,TGTGCCAGCAGCGCAGGGGGCGCGCAGTTGACTGAAGCTTTCTTT,CASSAGGAQLTEAFF
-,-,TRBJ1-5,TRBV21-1,TGTGCCAGCAGCAAAGCAGGAGGGGACAGCCGCCATAGCAATCAGCCCCAGCATTTT,CASSKAGGDSRHSNQPQHF
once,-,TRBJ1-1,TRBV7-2,TGTGCCAGCACCCCCAGGGATGAAGCTTTCTTT,CASTPRDEAFF
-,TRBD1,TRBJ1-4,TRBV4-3,TGCGCCAGCAGCCAAGATACAGGGGGGTATGAAAAACTGTTTTTT,CASSQDTGGYEKLFF
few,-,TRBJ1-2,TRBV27,TGTGCCAGCACCGCGCTCAGGAGGGGAAAAGGCTATGGCTACACCTTC,CASTALRRGKGYGYTF
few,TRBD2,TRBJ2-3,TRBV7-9,TGTGCCAGCAGCCTCAGCGGGGCGGGCACAGATACGCAGTATTTT,CASSLSGAGTDTQYF
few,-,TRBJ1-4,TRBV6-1,TGTGCCAGCATGGGGGCAGATGAAAAACTGTTTTTT,CASMGADEKLFF
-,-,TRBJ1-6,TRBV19,TGTGCCAGTAGTGGGGGGACGAGCTCCTATAATTCACCCCTCCACTTT,CASSGGTSSYNSPLHF